The 5 T cell receptor beta chains listed next were all sequenced from one sample in a study of CD8+ T cells in alopecia areata. RNA extraction was followed by reverse transcription into cDNA, which acted as the sequencing template. The table came from immunoSEQ multiplex PCR; TCRdb's copy has only in-frame clones and leaves some out. The data contain about 150,000 clones, roughly 50% of them singletons. The sample comprised CD4+ T cells sorted from blood. These receptors all come from a human donor with alopecia areata.

This clone was observed a few times. The chain joins TRBV5-6 to TRBJ2-1, with 9 bases aligning to TRBD2. The length of the CDR3 is 17 residues. CDR1 is SGHDT, CDR2 YYEEEE, per germline. Germline trimming cut 6 bases from V and 2 bases from J; bases unmatched to any gene: 12. In nucleotides, the CDR3 is TGTGCCAGCACCCCCCGCGGGAGGGCCCGGACCTACAATGAGCAGTTCTTC. Amino acid sequence: CASTPRGRARTYNEQFF.

The chain employs TRBV7-2 and TRBJ2-5; 8 nucleotides line up with TRBD1. With 1 base clipped from V and 7 bases from J, the junction kept 8 bases outside the gene matches. Germline CDR1 SGHTA, CDR2 FQGNSA. This CDR3 has 15 amino acids. The CDR3 here is CASSLDRGTLRTQYF. The DNA for the CDR3 is TGTGCCAGCAGCTTAGACAGGGGGACCCTCCGGACCCAGTACTTC.

The chain joins TRBV19 to TRBJ1-5; perhaps TRBD1 as D (5 bases). V was pared by 3 bases and J by 6 bases, with 15 bases between. Germline-derived CDR1 and CDR2 are LNHDA and SQIVND (reference sequence). The CDR3 is 15 residues long. The CDR3, as DNA: TGTGCCAGTAGTATTGGGGCCCTGAGGGCTCAGCCCCAGCATTTT. Translating gives CASSIGALRAQPQHF.

This clone has more than one count but fewer than ten. The junction shows a germline mismatch at one end, possibly a read error. The genes are TRBV10-3 and TRBJ2-3; possible D gene TRBD2, 6 bases. Germline loops: CDR1 ENHRY, CDR2 SYGVKD. The CDR3 is made up of 14 amino acids. The CDR3 reads CASSLGGAGDTQYF. CDR3 DNA: TGTGCCAGCAGTCTGGGAGGCGCGGGAGATACGCAGTATTTT.

The CDR3 reads CASSLGPDREILSGANVLTF. The CDR3 coding sequence is TGCGCCAGCAGCTTGGGCCCCGACAGGGAAATTCTCTCTGGGGCCAACGTCCTGACTTTC. The chain uses TRBV5-1 and TRBJ2-6; 7 nucleotides agree with TRBD1. The CDR3 covers 20 residues. Germline V CDR1 and CDR2: SGHRS, YFSETQ. V gave up 0 bases and J gave up 0 bases; unmatched junction bases: 12.